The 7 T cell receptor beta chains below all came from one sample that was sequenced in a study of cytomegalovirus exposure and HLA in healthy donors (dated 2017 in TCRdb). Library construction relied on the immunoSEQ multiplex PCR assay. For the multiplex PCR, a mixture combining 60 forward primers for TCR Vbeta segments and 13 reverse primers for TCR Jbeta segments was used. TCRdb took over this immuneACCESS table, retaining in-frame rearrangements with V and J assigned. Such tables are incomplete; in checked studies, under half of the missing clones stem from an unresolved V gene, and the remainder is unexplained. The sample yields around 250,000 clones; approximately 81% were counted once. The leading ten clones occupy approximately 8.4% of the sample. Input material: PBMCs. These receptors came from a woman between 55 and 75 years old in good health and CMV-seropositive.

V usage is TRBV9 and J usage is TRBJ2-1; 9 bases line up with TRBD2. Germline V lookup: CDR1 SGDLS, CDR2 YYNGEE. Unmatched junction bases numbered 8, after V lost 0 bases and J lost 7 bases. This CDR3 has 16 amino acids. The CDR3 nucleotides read TGTGCCAGCAGCGTAGTTGAGTCTAGCGGGACAAATGAGCAGTTCTTC. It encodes CASSVVESSGTNEQFF.

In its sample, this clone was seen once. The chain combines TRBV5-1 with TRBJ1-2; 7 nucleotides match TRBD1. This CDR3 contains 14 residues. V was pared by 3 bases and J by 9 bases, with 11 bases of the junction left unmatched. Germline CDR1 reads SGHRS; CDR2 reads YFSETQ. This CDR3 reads CASSSRQGQESYTF. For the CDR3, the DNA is TGCGCCAGCAGCTCCCGACAGGGTCAGGAGAGCTACACCTTC.

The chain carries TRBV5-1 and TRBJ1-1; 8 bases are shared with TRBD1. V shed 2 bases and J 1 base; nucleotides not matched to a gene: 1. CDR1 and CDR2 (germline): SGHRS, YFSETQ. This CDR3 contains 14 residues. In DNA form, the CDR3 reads TGCGCCAGCAGCTTCGGACAGGGGAACACTGAAGCTTTCTTT. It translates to CASSFGQGNTEAFF.

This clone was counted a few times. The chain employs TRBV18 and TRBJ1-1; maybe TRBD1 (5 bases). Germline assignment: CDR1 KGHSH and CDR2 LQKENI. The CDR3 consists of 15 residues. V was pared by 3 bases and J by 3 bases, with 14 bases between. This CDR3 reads CASSPTRVGDTEAFF. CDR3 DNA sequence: TGTGCCAGCTCACCCACCAGGGTAGGAGACACTGAAGCTTTCTTT.

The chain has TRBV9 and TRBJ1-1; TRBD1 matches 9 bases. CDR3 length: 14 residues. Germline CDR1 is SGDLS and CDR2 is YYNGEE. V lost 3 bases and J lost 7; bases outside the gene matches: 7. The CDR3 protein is CASSAGQGSGEAFF. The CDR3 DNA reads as TGTGCCAGCAGCGCGGGACAGGGTAGTGGTGAAGCTTTCTTT.

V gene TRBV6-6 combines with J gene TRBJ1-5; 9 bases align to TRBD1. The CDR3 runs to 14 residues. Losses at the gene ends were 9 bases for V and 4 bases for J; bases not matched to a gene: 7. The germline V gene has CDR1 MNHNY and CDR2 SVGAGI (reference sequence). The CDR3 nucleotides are TGTGCCAGTAAAAACAGGGGGCGGAATCAGCCCCAGCATTTT. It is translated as CASKNRGRNQPQHF.

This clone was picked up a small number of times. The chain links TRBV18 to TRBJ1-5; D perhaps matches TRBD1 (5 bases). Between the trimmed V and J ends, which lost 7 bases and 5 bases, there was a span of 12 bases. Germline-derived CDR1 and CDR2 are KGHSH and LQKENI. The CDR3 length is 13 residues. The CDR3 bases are TGTGCCAGCTTCCGGGGGTTGGATCAGCCCCAGCATTTT. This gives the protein CASFRGLDQPQHF.